This is a list of T cell receptor beta chains from one sample in a study of human T cells and chemical hapten exposure. One entry per CDR3 protein results from TCRdb running MiXCR on the RACE reads. The sample lists about 100,000 distinct CDR3 sequences, 10% to 13% occurring once. The sample here was whole blood, taken in connection with sensitization to the hapten diphenylcyclopropenone (DPC). These receptor sequences come from a man aged 35 to 55 with alopecia areata. Some clones in this sample may be carry-over from other donors' samples. The CDR3 runs from the conserved cysteine through the conserved F or W. A D gene is named only where the DNA matches it firmly.

17 NA TRBV2 CDSLNLHGFWGKETQYF
14 NA TRBV7-2 CASSLPGGNYGYTF
14 TRBD1 TRBV6-2/TRBV6-3 CASSYKTGRETQYF
12 NA TRBV29-1 CSVERSEETQYF
13 TRBD1 TRBV6-6 CASSQDRNYGYTF
16 NA TRBV27 CASSSSDRSIYNEQFF
18 TRBD2 TRBV6-6 CASSPQPRLASSYNEQFF
14 NA TRBV29-1 CSGTDTGKRTEAFF
12 NA TRBV6-2/TRBV6-3 CASSQASETQYF
19 NA TRBV7-9 CASSLGLGGDTGSGNTIYF
14 TRBD2 TRBV6-5 CASSRGLATDTQYF
12 NA TRBV12-3/TRBV12-4 CASSPTGDTQYF
11 NA TRBV6-2/TRBV6-3 CASSPGATRYF
11 NA TRBV18 CASSPDDGYTF
14 TRBD1 TRBV7-9 CASSPVPGQEEAFF
18 NA TRBV27 CASSLLPTGQLPNSPLHF
15 NA TRBV15 CATSRDRVLTDTQYF